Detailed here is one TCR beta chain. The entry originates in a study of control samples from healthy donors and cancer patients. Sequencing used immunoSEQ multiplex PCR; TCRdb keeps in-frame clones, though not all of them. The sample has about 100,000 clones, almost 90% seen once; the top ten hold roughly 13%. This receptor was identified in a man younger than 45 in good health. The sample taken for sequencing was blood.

Here the CDR3 reads CASSLTVNRLTGELFF. As DNA, the CDR3 is TGTGCCAGCAGCTTGACAGTAAACAGGCTCACCGGGGAGCTGTTTTTT. V is TRBV7-2 and J is TRBJ2-2; the D gene is possibly TRBD1 (5 bases). The germline gives CDR1 SGHTA, CDR2 FQGNSA. Between the trimmed V and J ends, which lost 3 bases and 4 bases, there was a span of 15 bases. CDR3 length: 16 residues.